This TCR beta chain was sequenced during a study of blood T cell repertoires in COVID-19. Whole-study context: COVID-19 samples, acute and convalescent, were from the United States, Italy and Spain. From T cells, B-cell-depleted T cells, or PBMCs came the material, which was cDNA or gDNA.

Authors' processing steps: Amplification with reference gene primers provided the estimates of nucleated cell counts. The protocol was immunoSEQ multiplex PCR, while the TCRdb copy is restricted to in-frame clones and leaves out a portion. V, J and clone size reflect that table, while D and trimming were determined from the DNA. The profile shows roughly 100,000 clones, about 84% of them singletons. Regarding this clone: The sample holds other DNA sequences that translate to the same CDR3.

The germline CDR1 and CDR2 sequences are LGHDT and YNNKEL (reference sequence). The CDR3 extends over 14 amino acids. V was pared by 3 bases and J by 7 bases, with 8 bases of the junction left unmatched. The sequencing sample was made of peripheral blood. This sequence was found in a man at least 80 years old with active or convalescent COVID-19. The rearrangement uses TRBV3-1 (or the pseudogene TRBV3-2) and TRBJ1-2, with TRBD1 matching 7 bases. Here the CDR3 reads CASSQEDRQGGYTF. For the CDR3, the DNA is TGTGCCAGCAGCCAGGAGGACAGGCAGGGTGGCTACACCTTC.